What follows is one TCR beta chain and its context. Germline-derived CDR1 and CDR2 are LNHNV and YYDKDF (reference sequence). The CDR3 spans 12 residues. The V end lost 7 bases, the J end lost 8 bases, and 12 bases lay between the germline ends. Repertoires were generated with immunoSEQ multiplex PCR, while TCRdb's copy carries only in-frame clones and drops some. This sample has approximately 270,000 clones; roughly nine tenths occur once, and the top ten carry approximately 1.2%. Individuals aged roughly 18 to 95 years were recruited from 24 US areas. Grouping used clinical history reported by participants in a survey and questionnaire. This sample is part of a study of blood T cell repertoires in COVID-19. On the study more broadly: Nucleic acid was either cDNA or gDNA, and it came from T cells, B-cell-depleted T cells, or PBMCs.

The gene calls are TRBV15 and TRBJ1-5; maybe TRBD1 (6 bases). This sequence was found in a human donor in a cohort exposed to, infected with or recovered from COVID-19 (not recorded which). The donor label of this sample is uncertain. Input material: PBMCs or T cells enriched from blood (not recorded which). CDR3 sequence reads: CATTIEGEPQHF. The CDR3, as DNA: TGTGCCACCACGATCGAGGGGGAGCCCCAGCATTTT.